One sample yielded the 21 T cell receptor beta chains listed below, sequenced in a study of blood T cells in healthy people across ages. Primed by a sample-barcoded 5' primer and a J-beta primer mix, a second PCR proceeded for 7 to 11 cycles. TCRdb independently ran MiXCR on the 5' RACE reads; one entry per CDR3 protein. The table has under 2 million distinct CDR3 sequences, roughly 30% seen once. The sequenced sample consisted of blood. The receptor set was obtained from a woman aged 25 to 39 in good health.

DNA for the CDR3: TGCAGCGTTGTGCGGGCAATGAACACTGAAGCTTTCTTT. It is translated as CSVVRAMNTEAFF. J is TRBJ1-1 and V is TRBV29-1, with D hard to call. Germline V CDR1 and CDR2: SQVTM, ANQGSEA. Trimming stripped 4 bases from V and 0 bases from J, with 9 bases between. The CDR3 has 13 amino acids.

The V call is TRBV28, the J call TRBJ2-1; TRBD2 agrees at 8 bases. This CDR3 is 14 amino acids long. The V segment lost 6 bases and the J segment 3 bases; nucleotides outside the gene matches: 4. The germline V gene has CDR1 MDHEN and CDR2 SYDVKM. CDR3 sequence (DNA): TGTGCCAGCAGACGGGCGGGAGGCTACAATGAGCAGTTCTTC. The encoded protein is CASRRAGGYNEQFF.

The rearrangement joins TRBV5-1 to TRBJ2-1; D possibly corresponds to TRBD2 (6 bases). The length of the CDR3 is 15 residues. V was cut by 4 bases and J by 8 bases, with 19 bases left in between. Per germline, CDR1 SGHRS and CDR2 YFSETQ. The CDR3 sequence: CASSTGTGPSHEQFF. CDR3 nucleotide sequence: TGCGCCAGCAGCACCGGGACTGGCCCCTCGCATGAGCAGTTCTTC. Complete variable domain (other parts from reference TRBV5-1 and TRBJ2-1): KAGVTQTPRYLIKTRGQQVTLSCSPISGHRSVSWYQQTPGQGLQFLFEYFSETQRNKGNFPGRFSGRQFSNSRSEMNVSTLELGDSALYLCASSTGTGPSHEQFFGPGTRLTVL.

The chain joins TRBV10-3 to TRBJ2-7, with TRBD2 matching 7 bases. This CDR3 has 16 amino acids. V dropped 0 bases and J dropped 0; count of bases not matched to a gene: 5. Germline V gives CDR1 ENHRY, CDR2 SYGVKD. The CDR3 DNA reads TGTGCCATCAGTGAGTCGTGGTCTAGCGGCTCCTACGAGCAGTACTTC. This gives the protein CAISESWSSGSYEQYF.

The chain employs TRBV4-1 and TRBJ2-7; either TRBD1 or TRBD2 may supply D (6 bases each). Germline V lookup: CDR1 MGHRA, CDR2 YSYEKL. V shed 4 bases and J shed 3 bases, with 16 bases lying between them. This CDR3 comprises 15 residues. CDR3 in amino acids: CASSRAEGGLYEQYF. The CDR3 nucleotides read TGCGCCAGCAGCCGGGCGGAGGGGGGCCTCTACGAGCAGTACTTC.

The V call is TRBV15, the J call TRBJ2-4; 9 nucleotides line up with TRBD2. The CDR3 runs 17 residues. With 1 base clipped from V and 10 bases from J, the junction kept 14 bases outside the gene matches. The germline V gene encodes CDR1 LNHNV and CDR2 YYDKDF (reference sequence). The DNA for the CDR3 is TGTGCCACCAGCAGAGTAGCTAGCGGGGTCGACGGGGTGATTCAGTACTTC. This sequence encodes CATSRVASGVDGVIQYF.

The chain joins TRBV5-1 to TRBJ2-1, with 15 bases identical to TRBD2. J was trimmed by 0 bases and V by 3 bases; bases with no gene match: 4. This CDR3 is built from 18 residues. CDR1 is SGHRS and CDR2 is YFSETQ in the germline V gene. As DNA, the CDR3 is TGCGCCAGCAGCTCCGGGACTAGCGGGGGGCTCTCCTACAATGAGCAGTTCTTC. Protein product: CASSSGTSGGLSYNEQFF.

This clonotype appeared a few times. The chain links TRBV7-7 to TRBJ2-5; a weak D match, TRBD2 (5 bases). V lost 1 base to trimming and J lost 5 bases, with 8 bases between them. The CDR3 is made up of 13 amino acids. CDR1 is SSHAT, CDR2 FNYEAQ, per germline (reference sequence). DNA for the CDR3: TGTGCCAGCAGCTTAGAGACGGGGGAGACCCAGTACTTC. Translated, it gives CASSLETGETQYF.

This clonotype was detected a few times. This chain joins TRBV10-3 and TRBJ2-1; TRBD1 matches at 11 bases. Germline V gene data show CDR1 as ENHRY and CDR2 as SYGVKD. Trimming at V came to 8 bases and at J to 3 bases, leaving 15 bases not matched to a gene. The CDR3 has 18 residues. The CDR3 sequence: CAIGEDRGPFFFYNEQFF. The CDR3 nucleotides are TGTGCCATCGGAGAGGACAGGGGGCCCTTCTTCTTCTACAATGAGCAGTTCTTC.

In regard to this clonotype: Relative to the germline gene, one junction end is altered; a read error may explain this. The rearrangement joins TRBV5-1 to TRBJ2-7, with D maybe TRBD2 (6 bases). This CDR3 has 14 amino acids. Germline CDR1 SGHRS, CDR2 YFSETQ. The CDR3 sequence is CTSSSGESSYEQYF. The CDR3 DNA follows: TGCACCAGCAGCTCGGGGGAAAGCTCCTACGAGCAGTACTTC.

The chain links TRBV24-1 to TRBJ2-1; 14 bases match TRBD2. The germline gives CDR1 KGHDR, CDR2 SFDVKD. The length of the CDR3 is 18 residues. V gave up 4 bases and J gave up 6 bases; unmatched junction bases: 10. The CDR3: CATSDRTSGRSLSNEQFF. For the CDR3, the DNA is TGTGCCACCAGTGACCGGACTAGCGGGAGGTCACTATCCAATGAGCAGTTCTTC.

The chain combines TRBV4-1 with TRBJ2-2; D is unclear. Per germline, CDR1 MGHRA and CDR2 YSYEKL. The CDR3 covers 16 residues. V shed 4 bases and J shed 1 base, with 13 bases lying between them. The CDR3 sequence: CASSPKLVWNTGELFF. For the CDR3, the DNA is TGCGCCAGCAGCCCGAAATTAGTGTGGAACACCGGGGAGCTGTTTTTT.

Only one count was recorded for this clonotype. CDR3: CASKDRSLGEQYF. The CDR3 DNA reads TGTGCCAGCAAAGATAGGTCCCTTGGGGAGCAGTACTTC. This sequence joins TRBV28 and TRBJ2-5, with a possible D match to TRBD2 (5 bases). This CDR3 is 13 amino acids long. V lost 7 bases to trimming and J lost 11 bases, with 20 bases between them. Germline V gene lookup returns CDR1 MDHEN and CDR2 SYDVKM.

The rearrangement uses TRBV7-9 and TRBJ2-7, with D perhaps TRBD1 or TRBD2 (5 bases each). The germline gives CDR1 SEHNR, CDR2 FQNEAQ (reference sequence). The V end was cut by 5 bases, the J end by 4 bases, with 18 bases between. The CDR3 has 15 amino acids. CDR3 nucleotide sequence: TGTGCCAGCAGCCTGGGACCCGACGCTTCTTACGAGCAGTACTTC. It encodes CASSLGPDASYEQYF.

This clonotype has more than one count but fewer than ten. V and J are TRBV3-1 and TRBJ1-2; weak D call: TRBD1 (5 bases). V was shortened by 3 bases and J by 3 bases, with 11 bases between the two germline ends. Germline CDR1 LGHDT, CDR2 YNNKEL (reference sequence). This CDR3 spans 14 amino acids. The CDR3 region has the DNA TGTGCCAGCAGCCAGGGAGGGGCGGACTATGGCTACACCTTC. Translation gives CASSQGGADYGYTF.

The V gene is TRBV19, the J gene TRBJ2-1; 9 bases fit TRBD1. The CDR3 is 16 residues long. V shed 6 bases, J shed 1 base, and the junction held 7 bases outside the gene matches. CDR1 is LNHDA, CDR2 SQIVND, per germline (reference sequence). CDR3 in DNA: TGTGCCAGTAGCCGGGACAGGGAAAGATCCTACAATGAGCAGTTCTTC. This encodes CASSRDRERSYNEQFF.

This clonotype appeared a few times. The chain employs TRBV10-3 and TRBJ2-3; D may be TRBD1 (6 bases). Germline V gives CDR1 ENHRY, CDR2 SYGVKD. V was pared by 6 bases and J by 4 bases, with 11 bases between. The CDR3 consists of 13 residues. In nucleotides, the CDR3 is TGTGCCATCAGAGAAGGACAGCCAGATACGCAGTATTTT. Its protein is CAIREGQPDTQYF.

This clonotype has just one count. The chain joins TRBV28 to TRBJ1-6, with D maybe TRBD1 (5 bases). Germline CDR1 reads MDHEN; CDR2 reads SYDVKM. The CDR3 has 16 amino acids. The V end lost 6 bases, the J end lost 13 bases, and 25 bases lay between the germline ends. The CDR3 sequence: CASSPRDGRSRVPLHF. As DNA, the CDR3 is TGTGCCAGCAGCCCCAGGGACGGACGGTCGAGGGTCCCCCTCCACTTT.

The sample holds many counts of this clonotype. The genes are TRBV20-1 and TRBJ2-6; 7 bases line up with TRBD2. This CDR3 region has 19 residues. The V gene's germline CDR1 is DFQATT and CDR2 SNEGSKA (reference sequence). V shed 3 bases and J 0 bases; nucleotides not matched to a gene: 14. As DNA, the CDR3 is TGCAGTGCTAGTGGGGGGGGAAACAACCTATTCTCTGGGGCCAACGTCCTGACTTTC. Translated: CSASGGGNNLFSGANVLTF.

This clonotype showed up just a few times. The chain uses TRBV5-1 and TRBJ2-1; D remains ambiguous. CDR3 length: 13 residues. CDR1 is SGHRS, CDR2 YFSETQ, per germline. Between the trimmed V and J ends, which lost 4 bases and 9 bases, there was a span of 14 bases. As DNA, the CDR3 is TGCGCCAGCAGCGTCCTCAGGATTATTGAGCAGTTCTTC. This sequence encodes CASSVLRIIEQFF. Full variable domain (outside the CDR3, taken from reference TRBV5-1 and TRBJ2-1): KAGVTQTPRYLIKTRGQQVTLSCSPISGHRSVSWYQQTPGQGLQFLFEYFSETQRNKGNFPGRFSGRQFSNSRSEMNVSTLELGDSALYLCASSVLRIIEQFFGPGTRLTVL.

This chain joins TRBV20-1 and TRBJ1-5; D might be TRBD1 (6 bases). The germline V gene encodes CDR1 DFQATT and CDR2 SNEGSKA (reference sequence). The CDR3 length is 15 residues. Trimming removed 3 bases from V and 4 bases from J, with 16 bases in between. The CDR3 DNA sequence: TGCAGTGCTAGGGCCGGACGGGGGGCGAATCAGCCCCAGCATTTT. Protein product: CSARAGRGANQPQHF.